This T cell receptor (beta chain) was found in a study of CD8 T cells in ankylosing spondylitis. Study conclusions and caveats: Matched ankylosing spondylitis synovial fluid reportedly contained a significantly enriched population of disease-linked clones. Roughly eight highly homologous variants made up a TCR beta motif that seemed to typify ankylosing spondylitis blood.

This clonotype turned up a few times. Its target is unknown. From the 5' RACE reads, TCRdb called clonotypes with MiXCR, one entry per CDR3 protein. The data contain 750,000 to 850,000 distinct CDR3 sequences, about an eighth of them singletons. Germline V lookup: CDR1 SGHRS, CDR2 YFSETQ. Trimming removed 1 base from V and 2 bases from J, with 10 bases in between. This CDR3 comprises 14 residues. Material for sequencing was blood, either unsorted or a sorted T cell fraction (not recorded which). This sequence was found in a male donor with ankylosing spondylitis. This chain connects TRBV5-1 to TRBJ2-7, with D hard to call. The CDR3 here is CASSLIGATYEQYF. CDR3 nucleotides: TGCGCCAGCAGCTTGATTGGAGCTACCTACGAGCAGTACTTC.